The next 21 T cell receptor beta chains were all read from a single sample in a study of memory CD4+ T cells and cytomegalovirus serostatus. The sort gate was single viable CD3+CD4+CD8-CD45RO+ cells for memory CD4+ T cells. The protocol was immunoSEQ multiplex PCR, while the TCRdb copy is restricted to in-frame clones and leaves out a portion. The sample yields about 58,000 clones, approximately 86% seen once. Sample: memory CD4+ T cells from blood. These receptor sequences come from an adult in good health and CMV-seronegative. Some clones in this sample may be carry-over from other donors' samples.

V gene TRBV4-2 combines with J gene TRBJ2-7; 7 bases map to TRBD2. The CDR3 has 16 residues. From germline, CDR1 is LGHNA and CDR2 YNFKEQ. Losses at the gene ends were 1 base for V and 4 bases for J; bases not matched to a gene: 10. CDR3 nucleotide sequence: TGTGCCAGCAGCCAAGCGGAAGCCGGGAGGCTTTACGAGCAGTACTTC. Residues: CASSQAEAGRLYEQYF.

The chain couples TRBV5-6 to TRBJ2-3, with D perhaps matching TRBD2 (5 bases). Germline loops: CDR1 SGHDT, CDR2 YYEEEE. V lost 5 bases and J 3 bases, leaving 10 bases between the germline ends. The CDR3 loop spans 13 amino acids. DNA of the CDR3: TGTGCCAGCAGATACACGGGGACAGATACGCAGTATTTT. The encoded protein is CASRYTGTDTQYF.

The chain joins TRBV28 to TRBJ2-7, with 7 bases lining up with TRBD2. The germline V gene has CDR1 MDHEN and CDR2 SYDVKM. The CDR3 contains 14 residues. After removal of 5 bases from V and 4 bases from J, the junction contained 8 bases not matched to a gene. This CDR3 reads CASSPGGSMYEQYF. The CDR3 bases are TGTGCCAGCAGTCCCGGCGGGAGTATGTACGAGCAGTACTTC.

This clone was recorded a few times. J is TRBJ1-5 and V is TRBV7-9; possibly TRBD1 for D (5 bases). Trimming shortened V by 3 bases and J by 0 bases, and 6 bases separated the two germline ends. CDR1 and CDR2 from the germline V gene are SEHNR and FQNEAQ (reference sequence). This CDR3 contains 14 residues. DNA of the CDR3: TGTGCCAGCAGCTTTACAGGTAGCAATCAGCCCCAGCATTTT. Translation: CASSFTGSNQPQHF.

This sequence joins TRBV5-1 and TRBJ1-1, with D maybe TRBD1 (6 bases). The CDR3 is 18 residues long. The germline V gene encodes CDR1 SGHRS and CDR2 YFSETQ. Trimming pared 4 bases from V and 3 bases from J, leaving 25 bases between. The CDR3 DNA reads TGCGCCAGCAGCCCGGCTCTTACAGGGCGCGGTGTGTACACTGAAGCTTTCTTT. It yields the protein CASSPALTGRGVYTEAFF. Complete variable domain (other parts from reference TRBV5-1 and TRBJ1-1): KAGVTQTPRYLIKTRGQQVTLSCSPISGHRSVSWYQQTPGQGLQFLFEYFSETQRNKGNFPGRFSGRQFSNSRSEMNVSTLELGDSALYLCASSPALTGRGVYTEAFFGQGTRLTVV.

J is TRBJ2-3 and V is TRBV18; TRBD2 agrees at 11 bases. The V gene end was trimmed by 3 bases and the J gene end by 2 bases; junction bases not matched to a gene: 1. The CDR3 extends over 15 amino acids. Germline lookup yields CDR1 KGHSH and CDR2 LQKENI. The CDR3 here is CASSPGLAVTDTQYF. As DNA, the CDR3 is TGTGCCAGCTCACCGGGACTAGCGGTCACAGATACGCAGTATTTT.

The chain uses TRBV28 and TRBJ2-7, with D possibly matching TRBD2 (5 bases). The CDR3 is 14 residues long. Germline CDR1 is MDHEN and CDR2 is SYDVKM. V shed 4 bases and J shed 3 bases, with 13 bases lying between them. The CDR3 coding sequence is TGTGCCAGCAGTTCGGCCGGACTCAACTACGAGCAGTACTTC. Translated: CASSSAGLNYEQYF.

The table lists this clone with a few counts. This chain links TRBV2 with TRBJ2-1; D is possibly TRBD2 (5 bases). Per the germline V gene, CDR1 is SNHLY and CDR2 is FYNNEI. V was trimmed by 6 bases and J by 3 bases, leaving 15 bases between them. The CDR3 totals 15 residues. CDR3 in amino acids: CASSPAAKGYNEQFF. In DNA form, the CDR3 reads TGTGCCAGCAGCCCAGCGGCTAAGGGCTACAATGAGCAGTTCTTC.

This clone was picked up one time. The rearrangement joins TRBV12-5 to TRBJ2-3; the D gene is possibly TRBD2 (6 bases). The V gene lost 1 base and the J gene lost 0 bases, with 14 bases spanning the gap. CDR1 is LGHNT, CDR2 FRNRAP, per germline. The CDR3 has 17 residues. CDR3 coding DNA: TGTGCTAGTGGTTTGGGGTCGGGAGCCGGTAGCACAGATACGCAGTATTTT. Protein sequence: CASGLGSGAGSTDTQYF.

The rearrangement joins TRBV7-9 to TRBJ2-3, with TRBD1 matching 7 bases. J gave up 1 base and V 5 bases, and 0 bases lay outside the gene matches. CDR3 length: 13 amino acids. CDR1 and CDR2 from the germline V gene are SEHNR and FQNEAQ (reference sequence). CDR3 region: CASSDRGTDTQYF. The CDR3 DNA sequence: TGTGCCAGCAGCGACAGGGGCACAGATACGCAGTATTTT.

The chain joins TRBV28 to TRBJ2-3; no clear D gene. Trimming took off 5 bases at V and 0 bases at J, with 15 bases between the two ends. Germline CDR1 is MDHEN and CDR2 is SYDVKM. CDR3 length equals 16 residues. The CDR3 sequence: CASSTYVSDSTDTQYF. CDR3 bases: TGTGCCAGCAGTACCTACGTGTCAGATAGCACAGATACGCAGTATTTT.

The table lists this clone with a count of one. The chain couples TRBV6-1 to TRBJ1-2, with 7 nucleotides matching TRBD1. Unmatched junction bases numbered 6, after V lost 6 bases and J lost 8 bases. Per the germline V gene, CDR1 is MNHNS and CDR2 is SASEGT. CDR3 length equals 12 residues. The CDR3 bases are TGTGCCAGCAGACAGGGGAATGGAGGCTACACCTTC. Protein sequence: CASRQGNGGYTF.

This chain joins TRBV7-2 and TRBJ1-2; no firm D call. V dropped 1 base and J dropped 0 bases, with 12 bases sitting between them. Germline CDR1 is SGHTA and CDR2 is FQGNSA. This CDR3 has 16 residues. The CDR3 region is CASSLDWQDSNYGYTF. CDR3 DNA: TGTGCCAGCAGCTTAGACTGGCAGGACTCTAACTATGGCTACACCTTC.

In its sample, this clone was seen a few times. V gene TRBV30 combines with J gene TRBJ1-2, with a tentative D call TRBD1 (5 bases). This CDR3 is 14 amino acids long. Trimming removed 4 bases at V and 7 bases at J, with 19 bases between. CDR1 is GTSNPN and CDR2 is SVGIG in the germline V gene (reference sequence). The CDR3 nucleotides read TGTGCCTGGAATATTGGGGCGGGGTACCGTGGCTACACCTTC. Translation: CAWNIGAGYRGYTF.

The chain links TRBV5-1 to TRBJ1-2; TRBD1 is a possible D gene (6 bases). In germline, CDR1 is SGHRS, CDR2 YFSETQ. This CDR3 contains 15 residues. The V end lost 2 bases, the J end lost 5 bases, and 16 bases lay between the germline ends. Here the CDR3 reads CASSLGGGALYGYTF. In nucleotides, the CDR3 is TGCGCCAGCAGCTTAGGTGGGGGCGCTTTATATGGCTACACCTTC.

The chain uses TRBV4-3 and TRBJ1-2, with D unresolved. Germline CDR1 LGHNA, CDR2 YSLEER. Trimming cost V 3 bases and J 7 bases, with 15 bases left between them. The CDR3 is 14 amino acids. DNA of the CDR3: TGCGCCAGCAGCCACGACGGGTTTCAAAGTGGCTACACCTTC. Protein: CASSHDGFQSGYTF.

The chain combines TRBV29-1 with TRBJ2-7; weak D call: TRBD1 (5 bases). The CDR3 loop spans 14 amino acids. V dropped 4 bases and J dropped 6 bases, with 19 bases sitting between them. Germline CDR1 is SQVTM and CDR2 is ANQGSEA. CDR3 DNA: TGCAGCGTTGCATTGCGCCAGGGCATCGGCGAGCAGTACTTC. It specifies CSVALRQGIGEQYF.

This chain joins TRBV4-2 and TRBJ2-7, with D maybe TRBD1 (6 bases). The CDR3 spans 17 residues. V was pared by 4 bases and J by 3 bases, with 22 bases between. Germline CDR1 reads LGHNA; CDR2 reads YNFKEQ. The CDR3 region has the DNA TGTGCCAGCAGCCCTAACCCGGGACAAACCACCCTCTACGAGCAGTACTTC. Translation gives CASSPNPGQTTLYEQYF.

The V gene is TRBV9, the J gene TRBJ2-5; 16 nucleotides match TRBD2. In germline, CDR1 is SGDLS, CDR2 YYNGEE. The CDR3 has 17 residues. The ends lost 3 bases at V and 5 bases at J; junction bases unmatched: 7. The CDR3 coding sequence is TGTGCCAGCAGCGGACCGGGACTAGCGGGAGGGCTGGAGACCCAGTACTTC. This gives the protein CASSGPGLAGGLETQYF. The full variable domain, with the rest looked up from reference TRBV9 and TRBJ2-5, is DSGVTQTPKHLITATGQRVTLRCSPRSGDLSVYWYQQSLDQGLQFLIQYYNGEERAKGNILERFSAQQFPDLHSELNLSSLELGDSALYFCASSGPGLAGGLETQYFGPGTRLLVL.

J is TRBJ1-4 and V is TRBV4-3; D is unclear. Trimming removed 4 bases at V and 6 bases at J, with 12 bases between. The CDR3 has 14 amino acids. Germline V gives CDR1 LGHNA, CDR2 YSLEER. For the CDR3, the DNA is TGCGCCAGCAGCCCCGCAACCGGGGATGAAAAACTGTTTTTT. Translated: CASSPATGDEKLFF.

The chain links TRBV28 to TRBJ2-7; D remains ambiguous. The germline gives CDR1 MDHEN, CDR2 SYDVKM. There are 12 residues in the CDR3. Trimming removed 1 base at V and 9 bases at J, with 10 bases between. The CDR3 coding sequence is TGTGCCAGCAGTTTATTGCTCTCGCGGCAGTACTTC. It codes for CASSLLLSRQYF.